A selection of T cell receptor beta chains follows, all from one sample in a study of lymphopenia after photon versus proton radiotherapy. Clones were sequenced by immunoSEQ multiplex PCR, and TCRdb holds only the in-frame ones, with some missing. The sample includes 30,000 or so clones, roughly 87% seen only once; the top ten take 50%. The sample in question was peripheral blood, obtained from a patient treated with proton-based radiotherapy. All receptors derive from a woman aged 60-75 years with cholangiocarcinoma. Some clones in this sample may be carry-over from other donors' samples. Each CDR3 is given with its conserved first and last residue. The D gene is left open where the match is weak. Not all rows give a size; the values are once, few, many and, for expanded clones, a class.

v_call: TRBV7-2
j_call: TRBJ1-1
d_call: .
clone_size: .
cdr3_nt: TGTGCCAGCAGCTTACAAGGGCTACTTTTTATGAACACTGAAGCTTTCTTT
cdr3_aa: CASSLQGLLFMNTEAFF

v_call: TRBV30
j_call: TRBJ1-2
d_call: .
clone_size: .
cdr3_nt: TGTGCCTGGAGGTCCGGCCCGTCGCTAACCTTC
cdr3_aa: CAWRSGPSLTF

v_call: TRBV18
j_call: TRBJ1-5
d_call: TRBD1
clone_size: .
cdr3_nt: TGTGCCAGCTCAAATTCGGACAGGGACAATCAGCCCCAGCATTTT
cdr3_aa: CASSNSDRDNQPQHF

v_call: TRBV5-6
j_call: TRBJ2-7
d_call: TRBD2
clone_size: .
cdr3_nt: TGTGCCAGCAGTCCGAGGTGGGGGACTAGCGGGAGTTTTTACGAGCAGTACTTC
cdr3_aa: CASSPRWGTSGSFYEQYF

v_call: TRBV12-5
j_call: TRBJ2-5
d_call: TRBD1
clone_size: once
cdr3_nt: TGTGCTAGTGGTTTGGGACCCGACGGGACAGTCGAGATAGAGACCCAGTACTTC
cdr3_aa: CASGLGPDGTVEIETQYF

v_call: TRBV20-1
j_call: TRBJ2-7
d_call: TRBD2
clone_size: .
cdr3_nt: TGCAGTGCTAGCACTAGCGGCGAGCAGTACTTC
cdr3_aa: CSASTSGEQYF

v_call: TRBV5-5
j_call: TRBJ1-4
d_call: .
clone_size: few
cdr3_nt: TGTGCCAGCAGCTTCTTCGCCCCAGGGACAACTAATGAAAAACTGTTTTTT
cdr3_aa: CASSFFAPGTTNEKLFF

v_call: TRBV6-1
j_call: TRBJ1-2
d_call: TRBD1
clone_size: .
cdr3_nt: TGTGCCAGCCTAAAGACAGGGTTATATGGCTACACCTTC
cdr3_aa: CASLKTGLYGYTF

v_call: TRBV7-9
j_call: TRBJ1-3
d_call: .
clone_size: .
cdr3_nt: TGTGCCAGCAGCTTAGTAGCTCCGAGGGCCTCTGGAAACACCATATATTTT
cdr3_aa: CASSLVAPRASGNTIYF

v_call: TRBV28
j_call: TRBJ2-7
d_call: .
clone_size: .
cdr3_nt: TGTGCCAGCAGTTTATTAGCGGAACTCTACGAGCAGTACTTC
cdr3_aa: CASSLLAELYEQYF

v_call: TRBV7-9
j_call: TRBJ1-4
d_call: .
clone_size: .
cdr3_nt: TGTGCCAGCAGCCTTCGGTGGGCTAATGAAAAACTGTTTTTT
cdr3_aa: CASSLRWANEKLFF

v_call: TRBV7-3
j_call: TRBJ2-1
d_call: TRBD1
clone_size: .
cdr3_nt: TGTGCCAGCAGCTTAGGGACAGCGGCCTACAATGAGCAGTTCTTC
cdr3_aa: CASSLGTAAYNEQFF

v_call: TRBV28
j_call: TRBJ2-7
d_call: .
clone_size: .
cdr3_nt: TGTGCCAGCAGTTTAGGAACAGCCGGCTCCTACGAGCAGTACTTC
cdr3_aa: CASSLGTAGSYEQYF

v_call: TRBV21-1
j_call: TRBJ2-4
d_call: .
clone_size: once
cdr3_nt: TGTGCCAGCAGCCGAGGGACTTACATTCAGTACTTC
cdr3_aa: CASSRGTYIQYF

v_call: TRBV4-3
j_call: TRBJ2-3
d_call: TRBD2
clone_size: .
cdr3_nt: TGCGCCAGCAGCCGAGTGGGACTAGCCACTGATACGCAGTATTTT
cdr3_aa: CASSRVGLATDTQYF

v_call: TRBV5-1
j_call: TRBJ2-3
d_call: TRBD1
clone_size: .
cdr3_nt: TGCGCCAGCAGCAGGGACAGGGGGACCCTCACAGATACGCAGTATTTT
cdr3_aa: CASSRDRGTLTDTQYF

v_call: TRBV7-9
j_call: TRBJ1-1
d_call: .
clone_size: .
cdr3_nt: TGTGCCAGCAGCACGAATGTCGCAGGCACTGAAGCTTTCTTT
cdr3_aa: CASSTNVAGTEAFF

v_call: TRBV10-2
j_call: TRBJ1-2
d_call: .
clone_size: once
cdr3_nt: TGCGCCAGCAGTGAGTCGGGGGGGGCAGGCTATGGCTACACCTTC
cdr3_aa: CASSESGGAGYGYTF

v_call: TRBV27
j_call: TRBJ1-2
d_call: .
clone_size: medium-sized
cdr3_nt: TGTGCCAGCATCGGGGCTCTCGGCTACACCTTC
cdr3_aa: CASIGALGYTF

v_call: TRBV19
j_call: TRBJ1-2
d_call: TRBD1
clone_size: .
cdr3_nt: TGTGCCAGTAGTGTTGGGACAGCTAACTATGGCTACACCTTC
cdr3_aa: CASSVGTANYGYTF

v_call: TRBV6-4
j_call: TRBJ2-6
d_call: .
clone_size: .
cdr3_nt: TGTGCCAGCAGCAACGGATACGGAATCTCTGGGGCCAACGTCCTGACTTTC
cdr3_aa: CASSNGYGISGANVLTF